A single sample is the source of the 32 T cell receptor beta chains below, sequenced in a study of shared clonotypes between healthy human individuals. Terminally differentiated effector memory CD45RA+ cells were excluded by CCR7 positive selection of CD45RO-negative cells. Data came from immunoSEQ multiplex PCR; TCRdb stores just in-frame clones and leaves some out. The sample has about 2 million clones; approximately 94% are singletons. Sample: naive CD8+ T cells sorted from blood. These receptors were obtained from a man aged 18 to 30 in good health.

CDR3 in DNA: TGTGCCAGCAGTTCCATGACAGGGCTGGAGACCCAGTACTTC. Protein product: CASSSMTGLETQYF. The chain is built from TRBV27 and TRBJ2-5, with 7 bases aligning to TRBD1. V lost 4 bases, J lost 5 bases, and 7 bases stayed unmatched. The CDR3 is 14 residues long. From germline, CDR1 is MNHEY and CDR2 SMNVEV (reference sequence).

This clone has only one observation. The chain links TRBV5-1 to TRBJ1-5; TRBD1 is a possible D gene (5 bases). The CDR3 has 14 amino acids. The germline CDR1 and CDR2 sequences are SGHRS and YFSETQ. The ends were cut back, 0 bases at V and 5 bases at J, with 9 bases in the middle. The CDR3 loop is CASSLGDGDQPQHF. The CDR3 DNA is TGCGCCAGCAGCTTGGGGGACGGGGATCAGCCCCAGCATTTT.

The chain is built from TRBV28 and TRBJ1-1; the D gene is possibly TRBD1 (5 bases). Trimming stripped 3 bases from V and 4 bases from J, with 12 bases between. CDR1 is MDHEN and CDR2 is SYDVKM in the germline V gene. The CDR3 is 14 residues long. In DNA form, the CDR3 reads TGTGCCAGCAGTTTCTGGCAGGGAGCCACTGAAGCTTTCTTT. Its protein product is CASSFWQGATEAFF.

This chain uses TRBV4-1 with TRBJ2-2; 10 nucleotides agree with TRBD1. The CDR3 is 16 amino acids. Germline V lookup: CDR1 MGHRA, CDR2 YSYEKL. Trimming cost V 5 bases and J 7 bases; bases outside gene matches: 10. CDR3 bases: TGCGCCAGCAGCTTAACCGGGACAGGGGATAGCGGGGAGCTGTTTTTT. The encoded protein is CASSLTGTGDSGELFF.

This clone has only a few counts. The chain employs TRBV6-1 and TRBJ2-2; weak D call: TRBD1 (5 bases). V shed 1 base and J shed 5 bases, with 11 bases lying between them. CDR1 MNHNS and CDR2 SASEGT come from the germline V gene. The CDR3 length is 15 residues. The CDR3 reads CASSEGRAGTGELFF. In DNA, the CDR3 is TGTGCCAGCAGTGAAGGCAGGGCCGGAACCGGGGAGCTGTTTTTT.

The genes are TRBV6-7 and TRBJ2-7; 8 bases map to TRBD2. TRBV6-7 falls under the ORF class, with uncertain function. The CDR3 has 17 amino acids. Germline trimming cut 2 bases from V and 4 bases from J; bases unmatched to any gene: 13. CDR3 bases: TGTGCCAGCAGTTACCCCCCGGGGGGACTAGGCAATTACGAGCAGTACTTC. The encoded protein is CASSYPPGGLGNYEQYF.

This chain connects TRBV6-1 to TRBJ1-5; possibly TRBD1 for D (5 bases). The germline CDR1 and CDR2 sequences are MNHNS and SASEGT. V was trimmed by 0 bases and J by 7 bases, leaving 13 bases between them. The CDR3 has 15 residues. Here the CDR3 reads CASSEARGLWQPQHF. The CDR3 bases are TGTGCCAGCAGTGAAGCGCGGGGACTTTGGCAGCCCCAGCATTTT.

The rearrangement uses TRBV2 and TRBJ2-2, with no clear D. V lost 7 bases and J 2 bases, leaving 14 bases between the germline ends. Germline V gene data show CDR1 as SNHLY and CDR2 as FYNNEI. The CDR3 is 15 amino acids. The CDR3 loop reads CASTFTQLNTGELFF. The DNA for the CDR3 is TGTGCCAGCACTTTTACCCAACTAAACACCGGGGAGCTGTTTTTT.

The chain links TRBV19 to TRBJ2-2; D is ambiguous. The ends were cut back, 0 bases at V and 1 base at J, with 24 bases in the middle. The CDR3 consists of 21 residues. Looked up from germline, CDR1 is LNHDA and CDR2 is SQIVND (reference sequence). The CDR3 region is CASSIDEWDWGSSQNTGELFF. CDR3 in DNA: TGTGCCAGTAGTATAGATGAATGGGATTGGGGTTCTAGTCAGAACACCGGGGAGCTGTTTTTT.

This rearrangement joins TRBV7-6 to TRBJ2-7, with a tentative D call TRBD2 (6 bases). V was trimmed by 0 bases and J by 0 bases, leaving 9 bases between them. The germline gives CDR1 SGHVS, CDR2 FNYEAQ. This CDR3 is 15 amino acids long. The CDR3 nucleotides are TGTGCCAGCAGCTTAGCGCAGGGACTCTCCTACGAGCAGTACTTC. As protein: CASSLAQGLSYEQYF.

The V call is TRBV28, the J call TRBJ2-5, with D perhaps matching TRBD1 or TRBD2 (6 bases each). This CDR3 has 15 amino acids. Trimming cost V 6 bases and J 0 bases, with 14 bases left between them. The germline CDR1 and CDR2 sequences are MDHEN and SYDVKM. CDR3 sequence (DNA): TGTGCCAGCAGCCGCGGGACACCACACCAAGAGACCCAGTACTTC. Protein: CASSRGTPHQETQYF.

This chain links TRBV27 with TRBJ2-3; no firm D call. V lost 8 bases, J lost 2 bases, and 14 bases lay in between. The germline V gene has CDR1 MNHEY and CDR2 SMNVEV (reference sequence). The CDR3 spans 14 residues. The DNA of the CDR3 is TGTGCCAGCCTCACCAGCGCTGACACAGATACGCAGTATTTT. This sequence encodes CASLTSADTDTQYF.

The chain uses TRBV10-1 and TRBJ2-7, with TRBD1 matching 8 bases. The CDR3 is 17 amino acids. Per germline, CDR1 WNHNN and CDR2 SYGVQD (reference sequence). V was pared by 3 bases and J by 5 bases, with 15 bases of the junction left unmatched. The CDR3 here is CASSEGTGSYTPHEQYF. The CDR3 nucleotides read TGCGCCAGCAGTGAAGGGACAGGCTCCTACACGCCCCACGAGCAGTACTTC.

This rearrangement joins TRBV7-6 to TRBJ2-3, with TRBD2 as a possible D gene (6 bases). This CDR3 is built from 16 residues. The V and J ends lost 2 bases and 2 bases respectively, with 14 bases between them. Per germline, CDR1 SGHVS and CDR2 FNYEAQ. The CDR3 protein is CASSLRVGLITDTQYF. The DNA of the CDR3 is TGTGCCAGCAGCTTACGGGTGGGACTCATCACAGATACGCAGTATTTT.

V and J are TRBV7-9 and TRBJ2-1, with D maybe TRBD1 (6 bases). Germline values: CDR1 SEHNR, CDR2 FQNEAQ (reference sequence). V was shortened by 5 bases and J by 8 bases, with 19 bases between the two germline ends. This CDR3 contains 15 residues. The CDR3 reads CASSAHRVSNHEQFF. As DNA, the CDR3 is TGTGCCAGCAGCGCCCACAGGGTCAGCAATCATGAGCAGTTCTTC.

The rearrangement joins TRBV10-3 to TRBJ2-1; D is uncertain. Germline-derived CDR1 and CDR2 are ENHRY and SYGVKD. V gave up 2 bases and J gave up 8 bases, with 19 bases separating them. The CDR3 covers 16 residues. This CDR3 is CAISETDEPPKDEQFF. As DNA, the CDR3 is TGTGCCATCAGTGAGACAGACGAACCGCCGAAGGATGAGCAGTTCTTC.

The chain couples TRBV10-3 to TRBJ2-1; D gene ambiguous. V dropped 8 bases and J dropped 4 bases, with 24 bases sitting between them. From germline, CDR1 is ENHRY and CDR2 SYGVKD. The length of the CDR3 is 17 residues. The CDR3 spells CAILDYPTVKGYNEQFF. CDR3 in DNA: TGTGCCATCCTGGATTATCCCACAGTCAAAGGGTACAATGAGCAGTTCTTC.

This clone was detected only once. V is TRBV4-1 and J is TRBJ2-7; TRBD1 might be the D (5 bases). V lost 4 bases to trimming and J lost 3 bases, with 13 bases between them. Per the germline V gene, CDR1 is MGHRA and CDR2 is YSYEKL. The CDR3 runs to 14 residues. This chain's CDR3 is CASSPKQGLYEQYF. CDR3 DNA: TGCGCCAGCAGCCCAAAGCAGGGCCTCTACGAGCAGTACTTC.

As regards this clone: Additional DNA sequences in this sample encode the identical CDR3. The J gene is TRBJ2-7, the V gene TRBV28; D is unresolved. The V gene lost 2 bases and the J gene lost 1 base, with 9 bases spanning the gap. The CDR3 sequence is 14 residues long. The germline V gene encodes CDR1 MDHEN and CDR2 SYDVKM. The CDR3 nucleotides read TGTGCCAGCAGTTTAACGGGCGCTTCCTACGAGCAGTACTTC. Translated, it gives CASSLTGASYEQYF.

V and J are TRBV4-3 and TRBJ1-2; weak D call: TRBD1 (5 bases). The CDR3 is made up of 17 amino acids. Germline CDR1 LGHNA, CDR2 YSLEER. With 1 base removed from V and 2 bases from J, the gap between germline ends came to 17 bases. Here the CDR3 DNA reads TGCGCCAGCAGCCAAGGGGGCTTTGGGGTCATGAACTATGGCTACACCTTC. Translated: CASSQGGFGVMNYGYTF.

This sequence joins TRBV13 and TRBJ1-2; D is unclear. CDR1 is PRHDT, CDR2 FYEKMQ, per germline (reference sequence). The V gene lost 2 bases and the J gene lost 3 bases, with 19 bases spanning the gap. There are 17 residues in the CDR3. The CDR3 loop is CASSLFSRTPADYGYTF. The CDR3 region has the DNA TGTGCCAGCAGCTTATTCAGCAGGACCCCGGCGGACTATGGCTACACCTTC.

The J gene is TRBJ2-7, the V gene TRBV7-9; 9 positions agree with TRBD1. V gave up 1 base and J gave up 5 bases; unmatched junction bases: 6. This CDR3 spans 15 amino acids. Germline lookup yields CDR1 SEHNR and CDR2 FQNEAQ (reference sequence). The CDR3 bases are TGTGCCAGCAGCTTAGTTGGGACAGGGTCCAACGAGCAGTACTTC. Its translation: CASSLVGTGSNEQYF.

The chain uses TRBV4-2 and TRBJ2-3; weak D call: TRBD2 (5 bases). Trimming cost V 1 base and J 0 bases, with 14 bases left between them. This CDR3 comprises 17 residues. The germline V gene has CDR1 LGHNA and CDR2 YNFKEQ. CDR3 loop: CASSQVYRGASTDTQYF. The CDR3 nucleotides read TGTGCCAGCAGCCAAGTTTATCGGGGAGCGAGCACAGATACGCAGTATTTT.

This rearrangement joins TRBV10-3 to TRBJ1-1; D is perhaps TRBD1 (5 bases). Germline V CDR1 and CDR2: ENHRY, SYGVKD. The CDR3 is made up of 14 amino acids. The V end lost 7 bases, the J end lost 1 base, and 13 bases lay between the germline ends. The CDR3 DNA reads as TGTGCCATCAATGGGGGACGGGAGAACACTGAAGCTTTCTTT. Translated: CAINGGRENTEAFF.

The chain has TRBV4-1 and TRBJ2-1; D ambiguous. V lost 1 base and J 8 bases, leaving 18 bases between the germline ends. The CDR3 has 16 amino acids. The germline V gene has CDR1 MGHRA and CDR2 YSYEKL. This chain's CDR3 is CASSQVGARYGDEQFF. CDR3 bases: TGCGCCAGCAGCCAAGTTGGAGCGAGATATGGAGATGAGCAGTTCTTC.

J is TRBJ2-1 and V is TRBV2; D is possibly TRBD2 (6 bases). This CDR3 has 15 amino acids. Germline V gives CDR1 SNHLY, CDR2 FYNNEI. Deletions cut 3 bases from V and 5 bases from J, with 14 bases between. CDR3 nucleotides: TGTGCCAGCAGTGAGGGAGCGGGCGTCGACAATGAGCAGTTCTTC. It codes for CASSEGAGVDNEQFF.

The V and J genes are TRBV6-6 and TRBJ2-7; D unresolved. The ends were cut back, 1 base at V and 5 bases at J, with 6 bases in the middle. This CDR3 spans 12 amino acids. Germline lookup yields CDR1 MNHNY and CDR2 SVGAGI (reference sequence). The CDR3 coding sequence is TGTGCCAGCAGTTACTATAGGGACGAGCAGTACTTC. This sequence encodes CASSYYRDEQYF.

J is TRBJ2-7 and V is TRBV5-6; TRBD1 matches 8 bases. V shed 0 bases, J shed 4 bases, and the junction held 9 bases outside the gene matches. From germline, CDR1 is SGHDT and CDR2 YYEEEE. The CDR3 consists of 16 residues. The DNA of the CDR3 is TGTGCCAGCAGCTTGGAGGGGACAGGCTCTATGTACGAGCAGTACTTC. It codes for CASSLEGTGSMYEQYF.

The J gene is TRBJ1-6, the V gene TRBV19; D gene unclear. Between the trimmed V and J ends, which lost 5 bases and 0 bases, there was a span of 5 bases. The germline V gene has CDR1 LNHDA and CDR2 SQIVND (reference sequence). This CDR3 region has 14 residues. The CDR3 is CASSPSSYNSPLHF. The CDR3 DNA follows: TGTGCCAGTAGTCCCAGCTCCTATAATTCACCCCTCCACTTT.

This clone was seen a handful of times. The chain is built from TRBV5-1 and TRBJ1-2; 9 bases are a match to TRBD1. The CDR3 is 13 residues long. Germline CDR1 and CDR2: SGHRS and YFSETQ. The ends lost 4 bases at V and 5 bases at J; junction bases unmatched: 3. The CDR3 nucleotides read TGCGCCAGCAGCGCTGGGACAGGGTATGGCTACACCTTC. Amino acid sequence: CASSAGTGYGYTF.

V and J are TRBV10-2 and TRBJ2-2; D is uncertain. Germline assignment: CDR1 WSHSY and CDR2 SAAADI. V was trimmed by 10 bases and J by 5 bases, leaving 8 bases between them. This CDR3 comprises 11 residues. In nucleotides, the CDR3 is TGCGCCACCATCTTAACCGGGGAGCTGTTTTTT. This encodes CATILTGELFF.

The chain joins TRBV4-1 to TRBJ1-3; 7 bases map to TRBD1. The J segment lost 2 bases and the V segment lost 2 bases, leaving 3 bases of the junction unmatched. There are 15 residues in the CDR3. The germline V gene encodes CDR1 MGHRA and CDR2 YSYEKL. The CDR3 sequence: CASSQNRGAGNTIYF. The CDR3 coding sequence is TGCGCCAGCAGCCAAAACAGGGGAGCTGGAAACACCATATATTTT.